This TCR beta chain was sequenced for a study of T cell repertoires in cytomegalovirus infection. Turning to the study itself: CMV infection plus the matching HLA type was flagged by public TCR beta signatures.

Germline CDR1 SGHNT, CDR2 YYREEE (reference sequence). Between the trimmed V and J ends, which lost 0 bases and 5 bases, there was a span of 10 bases. The length of the CDR3 is 14 residues. TCRdb re-called the reads with MiXCR, one entry per CDR3 protein. Among some 300,000 distinct CDR3 sequences listed, about an eighth were seen once. This TCR came from a human donor in good health (CMV status not recorded). Some clones in this sample may be carry-over from other donors' samples. Sample: PBMCs. The genes are TRBV5-4 and TRBJ2-3; D possibly corresponds to TRBD1 (6 bases). The CDR3 sequence: CASSLGGPEDTQYF. The CDR3 DNA follows: TGTGCCAGCAGCTTGGGGGGGCCGGAAGATACGCAGTATTTT.